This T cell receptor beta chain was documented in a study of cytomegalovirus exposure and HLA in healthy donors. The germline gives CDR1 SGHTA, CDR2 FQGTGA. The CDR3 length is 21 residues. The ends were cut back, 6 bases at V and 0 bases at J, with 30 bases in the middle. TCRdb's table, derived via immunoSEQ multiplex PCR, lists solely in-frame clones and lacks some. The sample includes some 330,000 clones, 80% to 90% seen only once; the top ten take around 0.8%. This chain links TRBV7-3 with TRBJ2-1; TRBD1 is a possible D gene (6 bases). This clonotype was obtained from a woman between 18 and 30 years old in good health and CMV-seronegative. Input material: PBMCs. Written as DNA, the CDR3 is TGTGCCAGCAGTCACCCCCCGGGGACAACTGGACTCGAAAGCTCCTACAATGAGCAGTTCTTC. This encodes CASSHPPGTTGLESSYNEQFF.